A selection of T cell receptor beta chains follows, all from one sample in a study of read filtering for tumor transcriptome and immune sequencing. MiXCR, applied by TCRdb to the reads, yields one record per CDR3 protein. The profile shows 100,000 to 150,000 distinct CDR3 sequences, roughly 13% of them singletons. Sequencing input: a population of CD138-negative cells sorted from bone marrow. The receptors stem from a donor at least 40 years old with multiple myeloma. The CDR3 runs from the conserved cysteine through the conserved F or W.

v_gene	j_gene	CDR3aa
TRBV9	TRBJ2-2	CASSPTNTGELFF
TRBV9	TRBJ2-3	CASSVVEEATQYF
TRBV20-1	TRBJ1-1	CSADSGNTEAFF
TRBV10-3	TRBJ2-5	CAISDPRPAQETQYF
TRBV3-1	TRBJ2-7	CASSPGQVTYEQYF
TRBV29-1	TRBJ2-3	CSVGTGLLADTQYF
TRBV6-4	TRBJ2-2	CASSVQDTGELFF
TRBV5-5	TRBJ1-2	CASSSSFGYTF
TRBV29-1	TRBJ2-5	CSVETPRGRGETQYF
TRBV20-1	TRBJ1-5	CSAGDRGTSPQHF
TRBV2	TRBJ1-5	CASSEDRGPQPQHF
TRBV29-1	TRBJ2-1	CSAESPGGYNEQFF
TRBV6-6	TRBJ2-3	CASSNGGTGTDTQYF
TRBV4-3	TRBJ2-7	CASSQDTGPEEQYF
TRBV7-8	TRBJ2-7	CASSSEYEQYF
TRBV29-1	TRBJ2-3	CSSGLAESTDTQYF
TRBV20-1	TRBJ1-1	CSASLDTEAFF
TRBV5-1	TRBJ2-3	CASSLLGGSADTQYF
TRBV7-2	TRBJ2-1	CASSLGGQGRNEQFF
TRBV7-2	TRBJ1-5	CASSLEAVYQPQHF
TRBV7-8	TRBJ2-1	CASSTREGVAQFF
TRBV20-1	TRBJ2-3	CSARGDSVDTQYF
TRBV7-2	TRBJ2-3	CASSLKRTDTQYF
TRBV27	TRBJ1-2	CASRLTSGTGIVYGYTF
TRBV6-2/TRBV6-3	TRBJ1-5	CASSYGDPRPQHF
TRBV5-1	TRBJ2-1	CASRDLSSYNEQFF
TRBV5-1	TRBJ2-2	CASSLGPTSATGELFF
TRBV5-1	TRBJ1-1	CASSPGTVMNTEAFF
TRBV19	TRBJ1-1	CASSIQDRGPLNTEAFF
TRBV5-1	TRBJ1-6	CASSAGPVNSPLHF
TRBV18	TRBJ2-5	CASSLRHGEVQYF
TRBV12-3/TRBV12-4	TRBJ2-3	CASSPYGGAGTDTQYF
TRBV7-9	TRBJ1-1	CASSLEQGANTEAFF
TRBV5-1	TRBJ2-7	CASSRASGGYEQYF
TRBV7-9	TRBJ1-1	CASSLLRDRGTEAFF
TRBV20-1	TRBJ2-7	CSAMILREQYF
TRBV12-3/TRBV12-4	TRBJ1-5	CASSLGDRDHQPQHF
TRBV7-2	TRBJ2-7	CASSLQAGAPYEQYF
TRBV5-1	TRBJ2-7	CASSLDSDRVSPYEQYF
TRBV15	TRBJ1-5	CATSRANTGMGDQPQHF
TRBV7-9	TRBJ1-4	CASSSIRDQNEKLFF
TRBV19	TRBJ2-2	CASRFATGELFF
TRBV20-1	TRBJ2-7	CSATPGGQVANEQYF
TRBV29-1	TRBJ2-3	CSTYTDTQYF
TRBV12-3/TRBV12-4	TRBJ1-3	CASSFGGSGNTIYF
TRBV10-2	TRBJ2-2	CASSSTITGELFF
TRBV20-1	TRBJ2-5	CSARLGTSGRETQYF
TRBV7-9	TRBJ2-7	CASSRGQSGEQYF